The present entry profiles one T cell receptor beta chain with its context. What it binds is not known. These data belong to a study of beta chain features in type 1 diabetes. Study in general: No patient-donor differences in age, gender, total cells or subset yield.

This CDR3 is built from 18 residues. Germline-derived CDR1 and CDR2 are MNHEY and SMNVEV (reference sequence). Study-level findings and limits: A closer apparent resemblance between naive, central memory and Treg TCRB repertoires was seen in patients than in healthy donors. In these data, an HLA type influence on TCRB rearrangement remained unresolved. Significant though moderate, a shortening of TCRB CDR3s appeared in all four CD4+ subsets of Type 1 diabetes patients.

The sequenced template was cDNA made from the entire isolated RNA. TCRdb keeps only in-frame clones here, not all; method: immunoSEQ multiplex PCR. Among some 660,000 clones listed, about 14% were seen once. The chain uses TRBV27 and TRBJ2-7; 12 positions agree with TRBD2. This receptor was identified in a man aged 18 to 29 with type 1 diabetes. Sequencing used naive CD4+ T cells from blood. CDR3 amino acids: CAPHRLAGGLRECYEQYF. As DNA, the CDR3 is TGTGCTCCCCACAGGCTAGCGGGGGGGCTTAGGGAATGCTACGAGCAGTACTTC.